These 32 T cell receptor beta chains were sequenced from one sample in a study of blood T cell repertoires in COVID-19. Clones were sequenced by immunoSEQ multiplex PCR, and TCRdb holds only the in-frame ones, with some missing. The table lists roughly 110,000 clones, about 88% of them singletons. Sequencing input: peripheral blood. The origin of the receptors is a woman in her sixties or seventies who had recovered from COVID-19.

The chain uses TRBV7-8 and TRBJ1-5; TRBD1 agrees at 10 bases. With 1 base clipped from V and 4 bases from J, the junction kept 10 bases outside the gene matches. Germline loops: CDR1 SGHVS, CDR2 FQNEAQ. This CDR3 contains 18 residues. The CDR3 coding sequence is TGTGCCAGCAGCTTAGGATTGGGCGGGACAGGGGAGAATCAGCCCCAGCATTTT. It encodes CASSLGLGGTGENQPQHF. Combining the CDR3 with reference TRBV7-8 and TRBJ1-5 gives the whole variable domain GAGVSQSPRYKVAKRGQDVALRCDPISGHVSLFWYQQALGQGPEFLTYFQNEAQLDKSGLPSDRFFAERPEGSVSTLKIQRTQQEDSAVYLCASSLGLGGTGENQPQHFGDGTRLSIL.

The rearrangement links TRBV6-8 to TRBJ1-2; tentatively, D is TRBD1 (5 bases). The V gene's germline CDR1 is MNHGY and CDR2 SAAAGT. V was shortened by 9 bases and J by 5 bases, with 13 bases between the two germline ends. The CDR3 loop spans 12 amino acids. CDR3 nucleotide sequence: TGTGCCAGATTCGACAGCTATTATGGCTACACCTTC. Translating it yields CARFDSYYGYTF.

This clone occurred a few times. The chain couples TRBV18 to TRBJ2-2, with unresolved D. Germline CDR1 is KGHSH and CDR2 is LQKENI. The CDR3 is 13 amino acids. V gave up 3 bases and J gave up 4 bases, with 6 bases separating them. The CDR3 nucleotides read TGTGCCAGCTCACCTCTCCTCACCGGGGAGCTGTTTTTT. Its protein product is CASSPLLTGELFF.

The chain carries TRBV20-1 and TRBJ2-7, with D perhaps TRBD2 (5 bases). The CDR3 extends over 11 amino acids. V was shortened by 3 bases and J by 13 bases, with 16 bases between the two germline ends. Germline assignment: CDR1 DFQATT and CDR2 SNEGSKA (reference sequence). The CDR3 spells CSASLRDRRYF. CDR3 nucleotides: TGCAGTGCTAGTCTCCGGGATAGAAGATACTTC.

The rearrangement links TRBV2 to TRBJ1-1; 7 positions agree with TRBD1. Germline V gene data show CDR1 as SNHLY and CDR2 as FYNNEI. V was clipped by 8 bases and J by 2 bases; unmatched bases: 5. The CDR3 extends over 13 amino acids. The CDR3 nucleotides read TGTGCCAGCCGGCGACAGGGAAACACTGAAGCTTTCTTT. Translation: CASRRQGNTEAFF.

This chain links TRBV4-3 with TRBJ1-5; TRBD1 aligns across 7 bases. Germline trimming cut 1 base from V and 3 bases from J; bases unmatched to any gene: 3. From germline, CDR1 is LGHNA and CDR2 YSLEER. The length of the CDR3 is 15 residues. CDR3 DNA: TGCGCCAGCAGCCAAGGGACAGGTACCAATCAGCCCCAGCATTTT. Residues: CASSQGTGTNQPQHF.

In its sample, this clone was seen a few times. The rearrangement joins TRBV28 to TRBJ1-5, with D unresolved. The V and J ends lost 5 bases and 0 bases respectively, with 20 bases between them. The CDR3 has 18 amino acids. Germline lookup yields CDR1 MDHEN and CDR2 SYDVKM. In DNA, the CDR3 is TGTGCCAGCAGTCCGAACCACCCCCACAGTTATAGCAATCAGCCCCAGCATTTT. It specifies CASSPNHPHSYSNQPQHF.

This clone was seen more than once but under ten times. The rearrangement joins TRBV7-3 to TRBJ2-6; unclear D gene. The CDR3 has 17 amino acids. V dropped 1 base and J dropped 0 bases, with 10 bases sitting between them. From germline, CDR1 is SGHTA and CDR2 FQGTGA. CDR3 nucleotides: TGTGCCAGCAGCTTAAGCGCAGGAAGCTCTGGGGCCAACGTCCTGACTTTC. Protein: CASSLSAGSSGANVLTF.

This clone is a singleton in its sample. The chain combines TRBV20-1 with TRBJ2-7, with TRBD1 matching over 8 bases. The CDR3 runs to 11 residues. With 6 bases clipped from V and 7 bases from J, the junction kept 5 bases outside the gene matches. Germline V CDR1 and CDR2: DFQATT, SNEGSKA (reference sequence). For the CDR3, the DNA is TGCAGTGCAAGCAGGGGGCCGGAGCAGTACTTC. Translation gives CSASRGPEQYF.

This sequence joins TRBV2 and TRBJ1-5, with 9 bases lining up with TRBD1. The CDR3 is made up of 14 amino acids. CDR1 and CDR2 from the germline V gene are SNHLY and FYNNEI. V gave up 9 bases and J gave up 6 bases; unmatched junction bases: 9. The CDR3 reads CASLPGQGAQPQHF. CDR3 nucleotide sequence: TGTGCCAGTCTACCGGGACAGGGTGCTCAGCCCCAGCATTTT.

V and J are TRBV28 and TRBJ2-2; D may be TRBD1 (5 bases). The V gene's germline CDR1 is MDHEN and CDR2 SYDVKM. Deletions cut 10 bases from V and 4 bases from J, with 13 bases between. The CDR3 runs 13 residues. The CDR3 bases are TGTGCCACCCAGGGCCCTTTCACCGGGGAGCTGTTTTTT. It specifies CATQGPFTGELFF.

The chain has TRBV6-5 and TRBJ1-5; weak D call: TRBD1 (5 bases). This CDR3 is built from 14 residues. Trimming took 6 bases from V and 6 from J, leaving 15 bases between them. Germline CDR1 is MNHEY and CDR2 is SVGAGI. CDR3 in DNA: TGTGCCAGCAGACCCCAGGGAGGGGCTCAGCCCCAGCATTTT. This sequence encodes CASRPQGGAQPQHF.

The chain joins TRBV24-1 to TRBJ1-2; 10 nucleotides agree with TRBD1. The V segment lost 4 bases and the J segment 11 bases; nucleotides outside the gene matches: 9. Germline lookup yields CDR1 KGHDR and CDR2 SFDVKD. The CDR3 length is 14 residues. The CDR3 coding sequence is TGTGCCACCAGTGACAAGGACAGGGGGAAATATTACACCTTC. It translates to CATSDKDRGKYYTF.

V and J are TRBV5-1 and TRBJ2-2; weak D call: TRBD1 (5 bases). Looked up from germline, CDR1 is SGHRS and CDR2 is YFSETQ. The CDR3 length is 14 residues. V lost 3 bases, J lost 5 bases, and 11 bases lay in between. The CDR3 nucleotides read TGCGCCAGCAGCTCAGGGTTCGGTACCGGGGAGCTGTTTTTT. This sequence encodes CASSSGFGTGELFF.

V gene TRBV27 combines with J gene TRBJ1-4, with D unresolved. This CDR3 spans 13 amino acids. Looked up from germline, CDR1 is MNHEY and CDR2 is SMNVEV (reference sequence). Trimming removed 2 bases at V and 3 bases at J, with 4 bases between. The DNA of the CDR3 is TGTGCCAGCAGTTTACAGTCTAATGAAAAACTGTTTTTT. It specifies CASSLQSNEKLFF.

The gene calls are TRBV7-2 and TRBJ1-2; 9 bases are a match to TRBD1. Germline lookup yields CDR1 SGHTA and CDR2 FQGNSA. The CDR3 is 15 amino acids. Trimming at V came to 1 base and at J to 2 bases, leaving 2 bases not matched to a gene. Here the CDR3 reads CASSLGGQGNYGYTF. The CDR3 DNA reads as TGTGCCAGCAGCTTAGGTGGACAGGGGAACTATGGCTACACCTTC.

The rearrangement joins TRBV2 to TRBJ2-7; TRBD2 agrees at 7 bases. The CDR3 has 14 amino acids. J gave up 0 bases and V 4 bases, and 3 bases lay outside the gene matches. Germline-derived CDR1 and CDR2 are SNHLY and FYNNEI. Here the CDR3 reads CASSGQRGSYEQYF. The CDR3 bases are TGTGCCAGCAGTGGGCAGCGGGGCTCCTACGAGCAGTACTTC.

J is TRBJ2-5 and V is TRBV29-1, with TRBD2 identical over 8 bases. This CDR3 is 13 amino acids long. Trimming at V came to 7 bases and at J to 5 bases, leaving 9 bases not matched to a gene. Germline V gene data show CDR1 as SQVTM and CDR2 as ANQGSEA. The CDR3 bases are TGCAGCGCCACCGGACTAGCCGGGGAGACCCAGTACTTC. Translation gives CSATGLAGETQYF.

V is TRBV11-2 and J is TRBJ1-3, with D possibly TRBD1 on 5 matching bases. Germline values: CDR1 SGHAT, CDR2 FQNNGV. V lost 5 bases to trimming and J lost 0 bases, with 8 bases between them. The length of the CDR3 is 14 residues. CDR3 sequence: CASSAGGSGNTIYF. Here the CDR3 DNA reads TGTGCCAGCAGCGCCGGGGGCTCTGGAAACACCATATATTTT.

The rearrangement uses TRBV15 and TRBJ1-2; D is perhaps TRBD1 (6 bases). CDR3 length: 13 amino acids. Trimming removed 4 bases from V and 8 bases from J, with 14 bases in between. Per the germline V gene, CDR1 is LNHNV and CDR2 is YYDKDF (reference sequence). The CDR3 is CATSTGGGPGYTF. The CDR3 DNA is TGTGCCACCAGCACCGGGGGGGGGCCCGGCTACACCTTC.

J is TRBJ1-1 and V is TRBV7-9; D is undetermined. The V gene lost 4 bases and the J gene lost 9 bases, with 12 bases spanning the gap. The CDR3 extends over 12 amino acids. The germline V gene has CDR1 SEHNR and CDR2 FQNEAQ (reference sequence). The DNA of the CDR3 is TGTGCCAGCAGCTCACAGATTCCGAAAGCTTTCTTT. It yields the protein CASSSQIPKAFF.

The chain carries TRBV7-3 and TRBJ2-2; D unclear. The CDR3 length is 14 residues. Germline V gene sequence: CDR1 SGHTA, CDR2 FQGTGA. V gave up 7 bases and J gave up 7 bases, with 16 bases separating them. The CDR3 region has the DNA TGTGCCAGCACCCCTGGTCGAGCTAGCGGGGAGCTGTTTTTT. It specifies CASTPGRASGELFF.

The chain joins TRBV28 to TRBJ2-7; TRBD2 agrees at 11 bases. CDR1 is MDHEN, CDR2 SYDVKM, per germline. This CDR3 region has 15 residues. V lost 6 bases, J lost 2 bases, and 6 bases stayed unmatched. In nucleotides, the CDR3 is TGTGCCAGCAGAGATAGCGGGAGGGCCCCCTACGAGCAGTACTTC. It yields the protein CASRDSGRAPYEQYF.

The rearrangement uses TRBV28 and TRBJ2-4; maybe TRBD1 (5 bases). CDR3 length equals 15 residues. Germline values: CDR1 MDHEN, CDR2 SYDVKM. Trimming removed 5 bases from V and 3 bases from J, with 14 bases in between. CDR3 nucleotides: TGTGCCAGCAGTCCGCAGGGTATTGACAAAAACATTCAGTACTTC. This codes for CASSPQGIDKNIQYF.

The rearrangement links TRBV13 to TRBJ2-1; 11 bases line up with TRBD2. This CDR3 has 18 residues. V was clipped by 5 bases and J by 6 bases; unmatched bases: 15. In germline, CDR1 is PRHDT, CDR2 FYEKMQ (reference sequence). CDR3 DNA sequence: TGTGCCAGCAGCGCCCGTATAGCGGGAGGGTATATTCGCAATGAGCAGTTCTTC. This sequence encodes CASSARIAGGYIRNEQFF.

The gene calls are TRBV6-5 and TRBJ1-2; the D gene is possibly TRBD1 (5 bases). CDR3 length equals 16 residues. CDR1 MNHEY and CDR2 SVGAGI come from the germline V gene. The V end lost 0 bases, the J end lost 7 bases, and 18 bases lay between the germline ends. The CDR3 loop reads CASSYSAGVGWSGYTF. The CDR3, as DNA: TGTGCCAGCAGTTACTCGGCGGGGGTAGGTTGGAGTGGCTACACCTTC.

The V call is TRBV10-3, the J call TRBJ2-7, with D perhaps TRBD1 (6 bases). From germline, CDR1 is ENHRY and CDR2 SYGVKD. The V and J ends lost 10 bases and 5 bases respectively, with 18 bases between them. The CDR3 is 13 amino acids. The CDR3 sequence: CANRAGLSDEQYF. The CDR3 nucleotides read TGTGCCAACAGGGCAGGGCTATCGGACGAGCAGTACTTC.

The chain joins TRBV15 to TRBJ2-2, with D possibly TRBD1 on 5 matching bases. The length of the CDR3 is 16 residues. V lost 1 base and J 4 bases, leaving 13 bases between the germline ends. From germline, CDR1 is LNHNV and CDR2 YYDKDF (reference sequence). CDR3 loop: CATSRGGRVGTGELFF. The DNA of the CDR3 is TGTGCCACCAGCAGAGGAGGCAGGGTGGGCACCGGGGAGCTGTTTTTT. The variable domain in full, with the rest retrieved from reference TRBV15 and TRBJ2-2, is DAMVIQNPRYQVTQFGKPVTLSCSQTLNHNVMYWYQQKSSQAPKLLFHYYDKDFNNEADTPDNFQSRRPNTSFCFLDIRSPGLGDTAMYLCATSRGGRVGTGELFFGEGSRLTVL.

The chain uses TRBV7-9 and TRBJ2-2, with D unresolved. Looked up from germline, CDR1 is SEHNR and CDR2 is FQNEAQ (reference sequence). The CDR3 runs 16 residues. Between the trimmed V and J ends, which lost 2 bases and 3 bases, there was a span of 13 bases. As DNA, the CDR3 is TGTGCCAGCAGCTTACTGTGGGCGCCGGACACCGGGGAGCTGTTTTTT. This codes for CASSLLWAPDTGELFF.

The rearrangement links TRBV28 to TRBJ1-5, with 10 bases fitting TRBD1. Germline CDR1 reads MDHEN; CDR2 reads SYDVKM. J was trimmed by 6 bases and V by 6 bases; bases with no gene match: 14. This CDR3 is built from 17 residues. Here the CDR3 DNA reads TGTGCCAGCAGCCCAACCGGAAGACAGGGGGCAGGTCAGCCCCAGCATTTT. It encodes CASSPTGRQGAGQPQHF.

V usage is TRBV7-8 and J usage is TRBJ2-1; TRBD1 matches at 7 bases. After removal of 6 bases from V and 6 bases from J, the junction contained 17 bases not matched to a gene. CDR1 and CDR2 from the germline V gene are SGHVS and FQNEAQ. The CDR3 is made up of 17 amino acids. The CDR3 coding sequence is TGTGCCAGCAGTCACCCCGGTTGGTGGCAGGGGGTCAATGAGCAGTTCTTC. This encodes CASSHPGWWQGVNEQFF.

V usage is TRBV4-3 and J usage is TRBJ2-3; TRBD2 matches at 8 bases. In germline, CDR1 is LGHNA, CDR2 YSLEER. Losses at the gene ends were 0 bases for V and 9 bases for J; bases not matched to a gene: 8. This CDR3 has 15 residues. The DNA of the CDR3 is TGCGCCAGCAGCCAAGATCCCGGGACTAGGGGCACGCAGTATTTT. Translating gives CASSQDPGTRGTQYF.